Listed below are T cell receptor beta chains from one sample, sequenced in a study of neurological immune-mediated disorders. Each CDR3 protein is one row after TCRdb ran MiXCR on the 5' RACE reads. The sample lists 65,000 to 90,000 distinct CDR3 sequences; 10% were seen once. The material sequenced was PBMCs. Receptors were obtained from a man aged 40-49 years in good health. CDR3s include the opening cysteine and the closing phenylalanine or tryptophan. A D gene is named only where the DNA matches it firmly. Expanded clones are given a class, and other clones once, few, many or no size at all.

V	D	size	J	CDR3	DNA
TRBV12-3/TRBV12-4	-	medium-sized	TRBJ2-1	CASSSGEGYNEQFF	TGTGCCAGCAGTTCGGGCGAGGGGTACAATGAGCAGTTCTTC
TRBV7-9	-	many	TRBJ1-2	CASSSALRVDYGYTF	TGTGCCAGCAGCTCCGCCCTGAGGGTCGACTATGGCTACACCTTC
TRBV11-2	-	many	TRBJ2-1	CASSLTVGSVNNEQFF	TGTGCCAGCAGCTTAACGGTGGGTTCCGTAAACAATGAGCAGTTCTTC
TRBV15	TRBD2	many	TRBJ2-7	CATSRGGSSYEQYF	TGTGCCACCAGCAGGGGCGGGAGCTCCTACGAGCAGTACTTC
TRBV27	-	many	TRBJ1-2	CASSPSYGHYGYTF	TGTGCCAGCAGTCCCTCATACGGACACTATGGCTACACCTTC
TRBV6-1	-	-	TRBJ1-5	CASSSRGNNQPQHF	TGTGCCAGCAGTAGCCGGGGGAACAATCAGCCCCAGCATTTT
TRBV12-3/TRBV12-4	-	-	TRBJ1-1	CASPRTNTEAFF	TGTGCCAGCCCGCGGACGAACACTGAAGCTTTCTTT
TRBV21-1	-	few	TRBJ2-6	CASSTLAQFFFGANVLTF	TGTGCCAGCAGCACCCTTGCACAGTTCTTTTTTGGGGCCAACGTCCTGACTTTC
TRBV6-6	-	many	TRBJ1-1	CASRPTENTEAFF	TGTGCCAGCAGGCCTACAGAGAACACTGAAGCTTTCTTT
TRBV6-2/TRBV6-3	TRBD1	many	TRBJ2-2	CASSLRQGMGLYTGELFF	TGTGCCAGCAGCCTCAGACAGGGGATGGGGTTATACACCGGGGAGCTGTTTTTT
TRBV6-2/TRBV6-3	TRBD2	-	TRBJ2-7	CASSYPVAGSTYEQYF	TGTGCCAGCAGTTACCCAGTAGCGGGATCGACCTACGAGCAGTACTTC
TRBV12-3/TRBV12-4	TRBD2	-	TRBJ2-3	CASSFASGANTQYF	TGTGCCAGCAGTTTTGCTAGCGGGGCAAATACGCAGTATTTT
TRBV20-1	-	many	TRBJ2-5	CSAEAVEETQYF	TGCAGTGCTGAGGCGGTGGAAGAGACCCAGTACTTC
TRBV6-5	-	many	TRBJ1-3	CASSYSRGGNTIYF	TGTGCCAGCAGTTACTCCCGGGGCGGAAACACCATATATTTT
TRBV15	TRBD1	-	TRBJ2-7	CATSRVGQGGAYEQYF	TGTGCCACCAGCAGAGTGGGACAGGGAGGGGCCTACGAGCAGTACTTC
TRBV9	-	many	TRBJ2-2	CASSLSGRPTGELFF	TGTGCCAGCAGCTTATCGGGCCGGCCAACCGGGGAGCTGTTTTTT
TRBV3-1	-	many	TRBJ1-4	CASSHGRDNEKLFF	TGTGCCAGCAGCCACGGCCGGGATAATGAAAAACTGTTTTTT
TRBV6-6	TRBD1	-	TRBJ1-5	CASTRDREQPQHF	TGTGCCAGCACCAGGGACAGGGAACAGCCCCAGCATTTT
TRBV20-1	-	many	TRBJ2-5	CSARRAKVETQYF	TGCAGTGCTAGGCGGGCAAAAGTTGAGACCCAGTACTTC
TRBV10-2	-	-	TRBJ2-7	CASRDPGTYEQYF	TGCGCCAGCAGAGATCCAGGGACCTACGAGCAGTACTTC
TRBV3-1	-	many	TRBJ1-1	CASSQAGTSINTEAFF	TGTGCCAGCAGCCAAGCAGGGACTAGTATCAACACTGAAGCTTTCTTT
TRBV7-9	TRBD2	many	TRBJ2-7	CASSEIGLAGAYEQYF	TGTGCCAGCAGCGAAATTGGACTAGCGGGGGCCTACGAGCAGTACTTC
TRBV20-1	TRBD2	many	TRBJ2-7	CSASRASGGEIIDRYEQYF	TGCAGTGCCTCGCGGGCTAGCGGGGGGGAAATAATCGATCGCTACGAGCAGTACTTC
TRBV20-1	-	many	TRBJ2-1	CSARIADPNNEQFF	TGCAGTGCTAGAATAGCGGACCCTAACAATGAGCAGTTCTTC
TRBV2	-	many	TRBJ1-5	CASSEIRGKARPQHF	TGTGCCAGCAGTGAAATCAGGGGTAAAGCTCGGCCCCAGCATTTT
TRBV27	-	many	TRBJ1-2	CASSLTAGYGYTF	TGTGCCAGCAGTTTAACGGCAGGCTATGGCTACACCTTC
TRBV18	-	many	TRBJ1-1	CASSPGQNTEAFF	TGTGCCAGCTCACCAGGGCAGAACACTGAAGCTTTCTTT